The T cell receptor (beta chain) under discussion was sequenced for a study of T cells in Graves' hyperthyroidism and ophthalmopathy. Study information: Peripheral blood samples were taken at initial diagnosis, prior to any treatment. Study findings and constraints: From stable hyperthyroidism, ophthalmopathy was set apart by a 13 V-J model.

Amplified TCR beta CDR3 regions came from RNA transcripts. Carried out on the TCR CDR3, a first-round RT-PCR used the HTBI primer set. TCRdb processed the multiplex PCR reads anew with MiXCR; each CDR3 protein has one entry. The repertoire holds roughly 100,000 distinct CDR3 sequences, with about half as singletons. Patients aged 18 to 65 had newly diagnosed hyperthyroidism of under 2 months' duration. Isolation of PBMCs was performed on 8.5 to 10 ml fresh peripheral blood. The germline gives CDR1 MDHEN, CDR2 SYDVKM. V shed 2 bases and J 6 bases; nucleotides not matched to a gene: 3. This CDR3 contains 13 residues. At least ten counts were recorded for this clonotype. Its antigen is undetermined.

The specimen sequenced was blood. This chain links TRBV28 with TRBJ2-7; 8 nucleotides line up with TRBD1. The clonotype originates from a man in his forties or fifties with Graves' hyperthyroidism. Here the CDR3 DNA reads TGTGCCAGCAGTTTAGAGGACAGGGTCGAGCAGTACTTC. Its protein is CASSLEDRVEQYF.